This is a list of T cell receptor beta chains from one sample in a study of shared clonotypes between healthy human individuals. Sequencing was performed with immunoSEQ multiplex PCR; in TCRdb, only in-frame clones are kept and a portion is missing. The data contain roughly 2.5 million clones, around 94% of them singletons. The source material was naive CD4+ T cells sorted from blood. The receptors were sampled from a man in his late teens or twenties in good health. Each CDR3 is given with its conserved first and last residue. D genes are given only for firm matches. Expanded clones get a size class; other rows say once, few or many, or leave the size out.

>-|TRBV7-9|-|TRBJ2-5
TGTGCCAGCAGCTTAGAGACCAGGCAGACCCAGTACTTC
CASSLETRQTQYF
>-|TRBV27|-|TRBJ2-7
TGTGCCAGCAGTTTCCTGCAGCAGGGCTACGAGCAGTACTTC
CASSFLQQGYEQYF
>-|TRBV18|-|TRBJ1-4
TGTGCCAGCTCACCAGAGAATGAAAAACTGTTTTTT
CASSPENEKLFF
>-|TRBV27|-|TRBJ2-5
TGTGCCAGCAGGCTCGAGGGGGGGGGAAAGACCCAGTACTTC
CASRLEGGGKTQYF
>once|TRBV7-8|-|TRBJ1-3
TGTGCCAGCAGCCCCATTCGACGGACGCTCTCTGGAAACACCATATATTTT
CASSPIRRTLSGNTIYF
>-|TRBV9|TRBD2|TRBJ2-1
TGTGCCAGCAGCCCTCCGGGCTACCGGGGGGGGTTGTTAAATGAGCAGTTCTTC
CASSPPGYRGGLLNEQFF
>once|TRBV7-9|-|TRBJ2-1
TGTGCCGGCAAGCCCGAGGGAAGGAATGAGCAGTTCTTC
CAGKPEGRNEQFF
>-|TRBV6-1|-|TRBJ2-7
TGTGCCAGCAGTGGGGAGCGGAATAGCGGAGGGGCCTACGAGCAGTACTTC
CASSGERNSGGAYEQYF
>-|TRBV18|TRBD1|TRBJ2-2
TGTGCCAGCTCACAAACCGGGACAGGGGCCACCGGGGAGCTGTTTTTT
CASSQTGTGATGELFF
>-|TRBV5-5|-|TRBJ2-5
TGTGCCAGCAGCTTGGTACGGGGGCAAGAGACCCAGTACTTC
CASSLVRGQETQYF
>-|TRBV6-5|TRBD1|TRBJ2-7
TGTGCCAGCAGTTACGACAGGGCCTACGAGCAGTACTTC
CASSYDRAYEQYF
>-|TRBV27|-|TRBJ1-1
TGTGCCAGCTGGGGGGCGGGCGCGATGAACACTGAAGCTTTCTTT
CASWGAGAMNTEAFF
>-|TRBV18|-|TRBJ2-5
TGTGCCAGCTCACCACCAGGGTTCGGGACACAAGAGACCCAGTACTTC
CASSPPGFGTQETQYF
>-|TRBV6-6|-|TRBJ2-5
TGTGCCAGCAGCATTGGAACTAGCTCTCCCCAGTACTTC
CASSIGTSSPQYF
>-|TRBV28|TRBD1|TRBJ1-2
TGTGCCAGCAGTTTCCTCGTCCCGGGACAGGGTTCGGGCTACACCTTC
CASSFLVPGQGSGYTF
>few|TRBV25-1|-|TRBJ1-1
TGTGCCAGCAGTTGGGGGAGTGTGGACACTGAAGCTTTCTTT
CASSWGSVDTEAFF
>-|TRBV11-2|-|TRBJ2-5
TGTGCCAGCAGCTTTGTTCCTCAAGAGACCCAGTACTTC
CASSFVPQETQYF
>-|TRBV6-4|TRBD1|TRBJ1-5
TGTGCCAGCACCTCGGGCCCACAGGGGGAATTGGAGGATCAGCCCCAGCATTTT
CASTSGPQGELEDQPQHF
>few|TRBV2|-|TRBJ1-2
TGTGCCAGCAGTGAAGCGCTTACAGTTAACTATGGCTACACCTTC
CASSEALTVNYGYTF
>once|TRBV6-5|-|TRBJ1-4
TGTGCCAGCAGTTTCACAGGGATAGGGGAAAAACTGTTTTTT
CASSFTGIGEKLFF
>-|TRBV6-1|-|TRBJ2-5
TGTGCCAGCAGTGACGGTACAGTGCAAGAGACCCAGTACTTC
CASSDGTVQETQYF
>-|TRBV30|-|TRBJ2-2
TGTGCCTGGAGTAGGGGGGCCGGGGAGCTGTTTTTT
CAWSRGAGELFF
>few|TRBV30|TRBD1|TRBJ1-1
TGTGCCTGGACCATCGTCCGGGACAGTGAAGCTTTCTTT
CAWTIVRDSEAFF
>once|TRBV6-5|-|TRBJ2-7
TGTGCCAGCGGCCGAGGAGGGGTCGCCTACGAGCAGTACTTC
CASGRGGVAYEQYF
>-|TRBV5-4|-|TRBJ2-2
TGTGCCAGCAGCCGGACCGTCACCGGGGAGCTGTTTTTT
CASSRTVTGELFF
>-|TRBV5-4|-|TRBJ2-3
TGTGCCAGCAGCTTGAATACAGGTACCCTGGGAGATACGCAGTATTTT
CASSLNTGTLGDTQYF
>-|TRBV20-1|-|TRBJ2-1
TGCAGTGCTACCCCTGGGAGGGAGCAGTTCTTC
CSATPGREQFF
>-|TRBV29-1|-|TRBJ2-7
TGCAGCGTTTTCTTAGTGTTTTCCTACGAGCAGTACTTC
CSVFLVFSYEQYF
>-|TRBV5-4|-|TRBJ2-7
TGTGCCAGCAGCTTGGGACAGGTGGACGAGCAGTACTTC
CASSLGQVDEQYF
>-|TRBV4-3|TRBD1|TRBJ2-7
TGCGCCAGCAGCCAAGATTTTGGGACAGCCTACGAGCAGTACTTC
CASSQDFGTAYEQYF
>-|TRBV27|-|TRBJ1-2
TGTGCCAGCAGTTTAGGGTCGGCCTATGGCTACACCTTC
CASSLGSAYGYTF
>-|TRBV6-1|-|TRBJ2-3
TGTGCCAGCAGCGCCATTGCCGGGCGGGATTTT
CASSAIAGRDF
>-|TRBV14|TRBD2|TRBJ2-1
TGTGCCAGCAGCCATAGGGGACTATGGGACGAGCAGTTCTTC
CASSHRGLWDEQFF
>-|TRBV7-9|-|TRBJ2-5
TGTGCCAGCAGCTTAGGGGGTTGGGAGACCCAGTACTTC
CASSLGGWETQYF
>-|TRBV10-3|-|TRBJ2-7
TGTGCCTTCCCATGCAGCAGCTCCTACGAGCAGTACTTC
CAFPCSSSYEQYF
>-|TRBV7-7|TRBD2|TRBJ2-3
TGTGCTAGCAGCTTAGGTGTCGGGGGGATCACAGATACGCAGTATTTT
CASSLGVGGITDTQYF
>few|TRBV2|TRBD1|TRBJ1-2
TGTGCCAGCGGGACAGGGAACTATGGCTACACCTTC
CASGTGNYGYTF
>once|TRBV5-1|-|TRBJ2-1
TGCGCCAGCAGCTTGGGGGCGGGATCCCACAATGAGCAGTTCTTC
CASSLGAGSHNEQFF
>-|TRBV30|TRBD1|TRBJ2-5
TGTGCCTGGAGTTGGGGACAGGGAGTGGAAGAGACCCAGTACTTC
CAWSWGQGVEETQYF
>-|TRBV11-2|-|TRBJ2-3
TGTGCCAGCAGCTTAAAGGGCGATACGCAGTATTTT
CASSLKGDTQYF
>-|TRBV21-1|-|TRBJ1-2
TGTGCCAGCAGCCACCGGAGAAGGGACAGCTCTAGTACCTTC
CASSHRRRDSSSTF
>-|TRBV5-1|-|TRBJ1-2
TGCGCCAGCAGCTTCTCTCCGCAGTATGGCTACACCTTC
CASSFSPQYGYTF
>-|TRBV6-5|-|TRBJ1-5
-
CASSWGTGTHF
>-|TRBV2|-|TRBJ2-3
TGTGCCAGCAGTGACAGGGGGGGTTCAGATACGCAGTATTTT
CASSDRGGSDTQYF
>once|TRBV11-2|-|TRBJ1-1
TGTGCCAGCAGCTTAGGGGGACTCTGGAACACTGAAGCTTTCTTT
CASSLGGLWNTEAFF
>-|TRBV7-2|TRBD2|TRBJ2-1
TGTGCCAGCAGCCCCTACGGGACTAGCGGTCTAGCCTACAATGAGCAGTTCTTC
CASSPYGTSGLAYNEQFF
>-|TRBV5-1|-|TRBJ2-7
TGCGCCAGCAGCAGTGCCTACGAGCAGTACTTC
CASSSAYEQYF
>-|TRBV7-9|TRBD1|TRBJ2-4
TGTGCCAGCAGCACGGGACAGCAACTAGCCAAAAACATTCAGTACTTC
CASSTGQQLAKNIQYF
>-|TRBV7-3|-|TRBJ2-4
TGTGCCAGCAGCTTACCCGGGGCAGGAAACATTCAGTACTTC
CASSLPGAGNIQYF
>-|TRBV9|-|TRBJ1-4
TGTGCCAGCAGCGTAGGGGACCTAATATCAACTAATGAAAAACTGTTTTTT
CASSVGDLISTNEKLFF
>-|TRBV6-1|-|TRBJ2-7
TGTGCCAGCAGTGACCCTGGAGGGGCCTACGAGCAGTACTTC
CASSDPGGAYEQYF
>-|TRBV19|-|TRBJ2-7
TGTGCCAGTAGTCGGATCGGGGACCCCTACGAGCAGTACTTC
CASSRIGDPYEQYF
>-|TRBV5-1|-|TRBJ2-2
TGCGCCAGCAGCCGGGGTGGGATGAACACCGGGGAGCTGTTTTTT
CASSRGGMNTGELFF
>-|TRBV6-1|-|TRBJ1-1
TGTGCCAGCAGTCCCGGCGACACTGAAGCTTTCTTT
CASSPGDTEAFF
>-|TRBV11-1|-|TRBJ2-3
TGTGCCAGCAGCCCCGGATTCCTGGTGGATACGCAGTATTTT
CASSPGFLVDTQYF
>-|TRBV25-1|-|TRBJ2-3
TGTGCCAGCAGTGAATATGGGGGGAAAAGCACAGATACGCAGTATTTT
CASSEYGGKSTDTQYF
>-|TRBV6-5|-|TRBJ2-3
TGTGCCAGCACCCGGGCCGTGGGAGATACGCAGTATTTT
CASTRAVGDTQYF
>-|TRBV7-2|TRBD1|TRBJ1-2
TGTGCCAGCAGCTTAGCCTCTCGACAGGGATCTAGAAACTATGGCTACACCTTC
CASSLASRQGSRNYGYTF